Listed here is a single TCR beta chain. TRB was amplified from approximately 250-480 ng of blood genomic DNA. These data originate in a study of T and B cells in COVID-19 patients. TRB rearrangements were amplified by multiplex PCR with BIOMED2 TRB-A/B primers. TCRdb used MiXCR to reprocess the multiplex PCR reads, holding one entry per CDR3 protein. The sample holds several thousand distinct CDR3 sequences; about 22% are singletons and the top ten take around 3.4%. The V gene's germline CDR1 is SQVTM and CDR2 ANQGSEA. The CDR3 has 14 residues. The V and J ends lost 6 bases and 6 bases respectively, with 18 bases between them.

The sequencing input was blood. The V gene is TRBV29-1, the J gene TRBJ1-5, with D perhaps matching TRBD1 (5 bases). The receptor was isolated from a human donor who had recovered from COVID-19. CDR3 protein: CSVDLGGVGQPQHF. DNA of the CDR3: TGCAGCGTGGATCTCGGGGGAGTGGGTCAGCCCCAGCATTTT. The full variable domain, with the rest looked up from reference TRBV29-1 and TRBJ1-5, is SAVISQKPSRDICQRGTSLTIQCQVDSQVTMMFWYRQQPGQSLTLIATANQGSEATYESGFVIDKFPISRPNLTFSTLTVSNMSPEDSSIYLCSVDLGGVGQPQHFGDGTRLSIL.